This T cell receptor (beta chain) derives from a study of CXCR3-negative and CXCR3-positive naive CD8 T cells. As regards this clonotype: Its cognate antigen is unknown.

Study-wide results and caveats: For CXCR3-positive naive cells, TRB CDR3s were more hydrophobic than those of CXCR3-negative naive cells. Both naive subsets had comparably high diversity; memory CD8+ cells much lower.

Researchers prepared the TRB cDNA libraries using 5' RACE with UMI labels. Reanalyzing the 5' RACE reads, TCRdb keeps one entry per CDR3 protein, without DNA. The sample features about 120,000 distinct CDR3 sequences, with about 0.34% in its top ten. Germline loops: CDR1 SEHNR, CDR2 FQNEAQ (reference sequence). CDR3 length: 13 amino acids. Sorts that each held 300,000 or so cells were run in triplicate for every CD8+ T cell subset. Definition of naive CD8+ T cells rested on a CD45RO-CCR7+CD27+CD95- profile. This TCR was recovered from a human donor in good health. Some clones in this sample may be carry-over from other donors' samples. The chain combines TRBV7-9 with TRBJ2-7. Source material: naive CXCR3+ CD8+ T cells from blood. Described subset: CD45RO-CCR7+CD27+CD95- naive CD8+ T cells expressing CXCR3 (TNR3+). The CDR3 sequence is CASSLRASYEQYF. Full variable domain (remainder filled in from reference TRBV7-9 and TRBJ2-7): DTGVSQNPRHKITKRGQNVTFRCDPISEHNRLYWYRQTLGQGPEFLTYFQNEAQLEKSRLLSDRFSAERPKGSFSTLEIQRTEQGDSAMYLCASSLRASYEQYFGPGTRLTVT.